This TCR beta chain came from a study of post-analysis software for immune sequencing data (dated by TCRdb to between 2014 and 2017). Study-level background: Recorded disease courses included relapsing-remitting, secondary progressive and progressive-relapsing multiple sclerosis, with some patients lacking subtype annotation. The patient repertoires were compared against 11 previously published healthy control repertoires obtained from donors aged roughly 6 to 25 years. A subset of samples was prepared in parallel using single-end sample barcoding, then pooled and co-amplified after Illumina adapter ligation. Broad study findings and their caveats: Normalized Chao1 diversity was significantly lower in multiple sclerosis patients than controls, suggesting substantial peripheral T-cell clonal expansion. When samples were clustered directly using the F measure, samples prepared in the same batch co-clustered strongly, which prompted a batch-effect correction. Patients showed significantly higher frequencies than controls for about 5 TRBV segments, among them TRBV5-6, TRBV5-1 and TRBV20-1. The multiple sclerosis patient group was slightly younger than the control group.

The library was built by means of PCR. Sequencing was carried out with an Illumina HiSeq 2500. Unique molecular identifiers were incorporated into TCR beta cDNA libraries to reduce PCR and sequencing biases. Roughly 500,000 cDNA molecules were obtained per 1 to 10 million input T cells, so each molecule approximated one T cell. The same protocol used for the earlier healthy control dataset was applied to prepare and sequence the patient libraries. Samples belonging to the same batch were prepared together, multiplexed and sequenced on a shared HiSeq lane. Per the original workflow: Raw barcoded reads were processed with MIGEC, and single-read molecular identifier groups were discarded before consensus assembly and CDR3 extraction. Clonotype tables were post-analysed with VDJtools, normalizing diversity by down-sampling all datasets to the smallest sample size. To correct batch-related cross-sample contamination, repertoire overlap clustering matched CDR3 amino acid sequences but not nucleotide sequences. TCRdb redid the processing of the public reads, applying fastp at Q25 and MiXCR, and retained in-frame beta chains. A single entry per CDR3 protein holds the most common genes and DNA from its merged rows. For this entry, the V and J calls and clone size follow TCRdb and not the study's own pipeline. The sample includes hundreds of thousands of distinct CDR3 sequences, with roughly 40% observed a single time. Under 2% of the sample goes to the ten largest clones.

The CDR3 spans 18 residues, from the cysteine through the phenylalanine. Solely the CDR3 DNA is kept, with 54 bases framed from the first base. V is shortened by 5 bases, J by 2 bases, and the region joining them spans 25 bases. The germline V gene supplies CDR1 MDHEN and CDR2 SYDVKM. Note on this clonotype: Its recognized antigen is unknown. Within one base of it there is no much larger clone, and no base qualities were kept.

To demonstrate the VDJtools post-analysis software, the study profiled TCR beta repertoires from the peripheral blood of about 13 young patients with multiple sclerosis. The multiple sclerosis patients were children and adolescents between roughly 6 and 16 years of age. Sequencing used blood. The TCR comes from a girl between 5 and 17 years old with multiple sclerosis. The V and J genes are TRBV28 and TRBJ2-7; the D gene identity is not certain. In nucleotides, the sequence is TGTGCCAGCAGTCCCGTGGGCCGGGTCTCCTATTCCCCCTACGAGCAGTACTTC. It translates to CASSPVGRVSYSPYEQYF.